The T cell receptor (beta chain) described here comes from a study of blood T cell repertoires in COVID-19. Study-level background: The United States, Italy and Spain were the sources of the acute and convalescent COVID-19 samples. T cells, B-cell-depleted T cells, or PBMCs provided the cDNA or gDNA that served as material.

CDR1 and CDR2 (germline): KGHDR, SFDVKD. The V gene end was trimmed by 3 bases and the J gene end by 0 bases; junction bases not matched to a gene: 4. CDR3 length equals 17 residues. Under the authors' procedure: Scientists estimated how many nucleated cells there were by amplifying reference gene primers. The repertoire was sequenced with immunoSEQ multiplex PCR; TCRdb's copy has only in-frame clones and lacks some. That table furnishes V, J and clone size, whereas the DNA furnished D and trimming. The data show about 300,000 clones, with approximately 88% seen just once and 5.5% to 8% held by the top ten.

This sequence originates from a woman in her twenties or thirties who had recovered from COVID-19. The sequenced sample consisted of peripheral blood. The chain joins TRBV24-1 to TRBJ2-6; TRBD2 matches at 7 bases. The CDR3 region has the DNA TGTGCCACCAGTGATCCAAGCGGGGTCTCTGGGGCCAACGTCCTGACTTTC. Translating gives CATSDPSGVSGANVLTF.